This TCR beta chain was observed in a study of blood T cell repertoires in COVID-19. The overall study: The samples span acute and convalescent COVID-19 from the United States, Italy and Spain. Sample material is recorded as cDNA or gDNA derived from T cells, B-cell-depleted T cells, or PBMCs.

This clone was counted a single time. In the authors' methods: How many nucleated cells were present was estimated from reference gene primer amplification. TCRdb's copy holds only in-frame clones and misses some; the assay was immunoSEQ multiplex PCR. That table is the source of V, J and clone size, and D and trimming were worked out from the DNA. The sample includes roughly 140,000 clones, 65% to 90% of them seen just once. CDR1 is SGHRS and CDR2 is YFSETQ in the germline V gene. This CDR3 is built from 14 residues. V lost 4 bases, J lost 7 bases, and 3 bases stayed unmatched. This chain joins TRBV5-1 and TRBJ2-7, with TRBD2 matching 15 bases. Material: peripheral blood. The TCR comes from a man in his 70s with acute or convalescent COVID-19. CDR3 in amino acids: CASSPGLAGGEQYF. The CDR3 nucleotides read TGCGCCAGCAGCCCCGGACTAGCGGGGGGGGAGCAGTACTTC. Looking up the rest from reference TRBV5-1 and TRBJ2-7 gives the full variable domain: KAGVTQTPRYLIKTRGQQVTLSCSPISGHRSVSWYQQTPGQGLQFLFEYFSETQRNKGNFPGRFSGRQFSNSRSEMNVSTLELGDSALYLCASSPGLAGGEQYFGPGTRLTVT.